This T cell receptor beta chain was observed in a study of PD-1 blockade in classical Hodgkin lymphoma (dated by TCRdb to the early 2020s). A note on the overall study: Nivolumab dosing was 3 mg/kg intravenously every 2 weeks, continuing until either disease progression or unacceptable toxicity. A peripheral blood immune signature of response to PD-1 blockade in classical Hodgkin lymphoma was defined using TCR beta sequencing and CyTOF.

The Qiagen DNeasy kit was used to extract genomic DNA both from unsorted PBMCs and from the negatively selected CD4+ and CD8+ fractions. Amplification of TCR beta CDR3 regions was done by immunoSEQ multiplex PCR with primers that anneal to V and J segments. Amplification bias was minimized using a synthetic immune receptor repertoire, and residual bias was removed computationally after sequencing. The authors' analysis ran thus. Custom Python scripts were used to quantify repertoire diversity as the Shannon entropy index. Unsorted, CD4+ and CD8+ repertoires were examined separately, except in combined analyses, for which CD4+ and CD8+ sequences were merged in silico. A clone counted as expanded when the clone's frequency after treatment rose at least 2-fold relative to C1D1, and clones undetected at baseline were given a pseudocount of 0.5. Clones with 0 or 1 copy at C1D1 were defined as singleton clones, while clones with 2 or more copies were defined as non-singleton clones. By matching protein sequences in sorted samples from the same patient, clones expanded in unsorted samples were annotated as CD4+, CD8+ or unknown. Diversity changes from C1D1 to C4D1 were tested in paired samples using Wilcoxon tests. Imported from immuneACCESS, the table was reduced by TCRdb to in-frame sequences with V and J called. These copies leave out some clones; in studies compared against another copy, an unresolved V gene accounts for under half, and the cause of the remainder is not known. V and J calls and clone size are those listed in that table; D and trimming were worked out from the DNA. The sample has roughly 11,000 clones on record, roughly 84% of them singletons. The ten top clones hold approximately 37% of the sample.

With respect to this clone: This receptor's antigen is unknown. No base-level quality is on record; no much larger clone is a single base apart.

Here is what the overall study found, with its caveats: Baseline TCR diversity was reported to be lower in newly diagnosed patients than in healthy donors and to be lower still in relapsed/refractory patients. Lower diversity was observed in patients in whom nivolumab was started less than 1 year after ASCT, and these patients were excluded from later analyses so that confounding by immune reconstitution would be avoided. Trial patients with a complete response had baseline diversity similar to that of newly diagnosed patients, while partial responders and progressors had significantly lower diversity. By C4D1, a significant rise was seen in CD4+ TCR diversity but not in CD8+ TCR diversity (p=0.0027 vs p=0.16), and the rise was most apparent among complete responders (p=0.02). The study covered only a single clinical trial cohort, and the causes of the repertoire differences, possibly disease activity or prior therapy, were still not defined.

Sample time point, as interpreted from the label and publication: cycle 1 day 1 (C1D1), immediately before nivolumab initiation. All trial patients had relapsed after autologous stem cell transplantation, with cohorts A, B and C differing in prior brentuximab vedotin exposure. Magnetic negative selection with a Miltenyi CD8+ T cell isolation kit was used to purify CD8+ T cells from thawed PBMCs. The trial cohort was composed of 56 patients with relapsed/refractory classical Hodgkin lymphoma, for whom complete response, partial response or progressive disease was recorded as best overall response. In the multi-cohort phase II CheckMate 205 trial, trial patients received single-agent nivolumab. An independent review committee assessed best overall response using the 2007 International Working Group response criteria. Trial PBMCs were obtained immediately prior to nivolumab initiation (C1D1) and on therapy at cycle 2 day 1 and cycle 4 day 1. Peripheral blood was collected in 8 mL Vacutainer Cell Preparation Tubes, from which PBMCs were isolated by centrifugation and then cryopreserved. Purified CD4+ and CD8+ fractions were prepared only for cases where an additional PBMC sample was available. Magnetically labelled cells were removed on LS columns in a quadroMACS separator, and the flow-through was retained as the purified fraction.

V has 8 bases trimmed and J has 4 bases trimmed; junction bases matching no gene number 4. Based on the germline V gene (reference sequence), the CDR1 and CDR2 sequences are GTSNPN and SVGIG. The CDR3 starts with the cysteine, ends with the phenylalanine, and has 12 residues. Just the 36-base CDR3 DNA is kept, in frame starting at base 1. This sample comprised CD8+ T cells from blood, obtained at baseline. This clonotype was sampled from a human donor with classical Hodgkin lymphoma. The V gene is TRBV30 and the J gene is TRBJ1-4, with TRBD1 identical over 7 junction bases. The CDR3 is CAGQAFNEKLFF. The nucleotide sequence is given as TGTGCCGGACAGGCGTTTAATGAAAAACTGTTTTTT.